This is a list of T cell receptor beta chains from one sample in a study of blood T cell repertoires in COVID-19. Repertoires were generated with immunoSEQ multiplex PCR, while TCRdb's copy carries only in-frame clones and drops some. This table holds under 300,000 clones, about 80% found once. The sample taken for sequencing was peripheral blood. These receptors came from a woman at least 80 years old with active or convalescent COVID-19. Each CDR3 is given with its conserved first and last residue. D genes are given only for firm matches. Where a row states a size, it is once, few, many or the class of an expanded clone; other rows omit it.

v_call,d_call,j_call,clone_size,cdr3_aa,cdr3_nt
TRBV6-5,NA,TRBJ1-1,once,CASSYRSRNTEAFF,TGTGCCAGCAGTTACCGGAGTCGGAACACTGAAGCTTTCTTT
TRBV4-1,NA,TRBJ1-2,NA,CASSQETAYYGYTF,TGCGCCAGCAGCCAAGAGACAGCCTACTATGGCTACACCTTC
TRBV2,NA,TRBJ1-2,NA,CASSEQGYGYTF,TGTGCCAGCAGTGAACAGGGGTATGGCTACACCTTC
TRBV29-1,TRBD2,TRBJ2-1,once,CSVEGTSGLNEQFF,TGCAGCGTTGAGGGGACTAGCGGTCTAAATGAGCAGTTCTTC
TRBV28,TRBD1,TRBJ1-1,NA,CASQGTGGHTEAFF,TGTGCCAGTCAGGGCACAGGGGGTCACACTGAAGCTTTCTTT
TRBV2,TRBD1,TRBJ2-7,NA,CASSYPTGSEQYF,TGTGCCAGCAGTTACCCGACAGGGAGCGAGCAGTACTTC
TRBV10-1,NA,TRBJ1-6,NA,CASSESAGANNSPLHF,TGCGCCAGCAGTGAGTCGGCAGGGGCTAACAATTCACCCCTCCACTTT
TRBV12-3/TRBV12-4,NA,TRBJ2-1,NA,CASSLYYEQFF,TGTGCCAGCAGTTTGTATTATGAGCAGTTCTTC
TRBV28,NA,TRBJ1-6,NA,CASLQGSYNSPLHF,TGTGCCAGCCTCCAGGGCTCCTATAATTCACCCCTCCACTTT
TRBV15,TRBD1,TRBJ2-7,NA,CATSRGGQGGYEQYF,TGTGCCACCAGCAGAGGGGGACAGGGTGGATACGAGCAGTACTTC
TRBV2,NA,TRBJ1-5,NA,CASCYSSNQPQHF,TGTGCCTCATGTTACAGTAGCAATCAGCCCCAGCATTTT
TRBV6-2/TRBV6-3,TRBD1,TRBJ2-3,NA,CASSYGQGNTDTQYF,TGTGCCAGCAGTTACGGACAGGGCAACACAGATACGCAGTATTTT
TRBV19,TRBD2,TRBJ2-3,NA,CASSLAGGVFGTDTQYF,TGTGCCAGTAGCCTAGCGGGAGGGGTATTCGGCACAGATACGCAGTATTTT
TRBV18,NA,TRBJ1-2,few,CASSPDGQFYGYTF,TGTGCCAGCTCACCAGATGGGCAATTCTATGGCTACACCTTC
TRBV28,NA,TRBJ1-1,NA,CASIWHTEAFF,TGTGCCAGCATTTGGCACACTGAAGCTTTCTTT
TRBV6-5,NA,TRBJ2-3,NA,CASRDRTSTDTQYF,TGTGCCAGCAGGGACAGAACAAGCACAGATACGCAGTATTTT
TRBV5-1,TRBD1,TRBJ2-7,NA,CASSLGTGGYEQYF,TGCGCCAGCAGCTTGGGGACAGGGGGATACGAGCAGTACTTC
TRBV4-1,NA,TRBJ2-7,NA,CASSQEALESSYEQYF,TGCGCCAGCAGCCAAGAGGCACTAGAAAGTTCCTACGAGCAGTACTTC
TRBV18,NA,TRBJ2-7,many,CASSPEQGLEQYF,TGTGCCAGCTCACCAGAACAGGGTCTCGAGCAGTACTTC
TRBV6-5,TRBD2,TRBJ2-7,NA,CASSYSFSGRGREQYF,TGTGCCAGCAGTTACTCGTTCTCTGGGCGGGGGAGGGAGCAGTACTTC
TRBV2,NA,TRBJ2-3,NA,CASSAERSGDTQYF,TGTGCCAGCAGTGCAGAGCGATCCGGAGATACGCAGTATTTT
TRBV19,NA,TRBJ2-3,NA,CASREGLSTDTQYF,TGTGCCAGTAGGGAGGGGTTGAGCACAGATACGCAGTATTTT
TRBV24-1,TRBD1,TRBJ1-3,NA,CATPRIRDRECMPSGNTIYF,TGTGCCACCCCCAGGATCCGGGACAGGGAATGTATGCCCTCTGGAAACACCATATATTTT
TRBV18,NA,TRBJ1-5,NA,CASSPDIVSNQPQHF,TGTGCCAGCTCACCCGACATAGTTAGCAATCAGCCCCAGCATTTT
TRBV12-3/TRBV12-4,NA,TRBJ1-6,NA,CASAGNDSPLHF,TGTGCCAGCGCGGGGAATGATTCACCCCTCCACTTT
TRBV12-3/TRBV12-4,NA,TRBJ1-1,NA,CASIMFTEAFF,TGTGCCAGCATCATGTTCACTGAAGCTTTCTTT
TRBV6-6,NA,TRBJ1-2,NA,CASSHPTNNYGYTF,TGTGCCAGCAGTCACCCGACAAATAACTATGGCTACACCTTC
TRBV7-2,NA,TRBJ2-3,once,CASSFSVSTDTQYF,TGTGCCAGCAGCTTTAGCGTTAGCACAGATACGCAGTATTTT
TRBV7-2,TRBD1,TRBJ1-5,NA,CASSPGQGAPRF,TGTGCCAGCAGCCCAGGACAGGGGGCACCACGGTTT
TRBV6-1,NA,TRBJ1-5,NA,CASSELRDNRPQHF,TGTGCCAGCAGTGAACTTCGGGACAACCGGCCCCAGCATTTT
TRBV5-1,NA,TRBJ2-3,NA,CASSRDTPDTQYF,TGCGCCAGCAGCCGCGACACGCCTGATACGCAGTATTTT
TRBV10-1,NA,TRBJ1-6,NA,CASSAARDSPLHF,TGCGCCAGCAGTGCGGCCCGGGATTCACCCCTCCACTTT
TRBV5-1,NA,TRBJ2-3,NA,CASNPGSTDTQYF,TGCGCCAGCAACCCCGGGAGCACAGATACGCAGTATTTT
TRBV7-9,TRBD1,TRBJ1-2,once,CALNRGTEGYTF,TGTGCCTTAAATAGGGGGACAGAGGGCTACACCTTC
TRBV5-1,TRBD1,TRBJ1-4,NA,CASSDDRGNREKLFF,TGCGCCAGCAGCGACGACAGGGGCAATCGAGAAAAACTGTTTTTT
TRBV6-1,TRBD1,TRBJ1-5,few,CASSEIQGQGDQPQHF,TGTGCCAGCAGTGAGATACAGGGGCAGGGTGATCAGCCCCAGCATTTT
TRBV28,NA,TRBJ2-5,NA,CASSFLRGGQETQYF,TGTGCCAGCAGTTTTCTACGGGGTGGTCAAGAGACCCAGTACTTC
TRBV6-5,NA,TRBJ1-2,NA,CASSRTGTSYGYTF,TGTGCCAGCAGTAGAACCGGGACTTCATATGGCTACACCTTC
TRBV3-1/TRBV3-2,NA,TRBJ1-6,NA,CASNNPGSPTYNSPLHF,TGTGCCAGCAACAACCCTGGCTCGCCCACCTATAATTCACCCCTCCACTTT
TRBV6-4,TRBD2,TRBJ2-3,NA,CASSGGSYTDTQYF,TGTGCCAGCAGTGGCGGGAGTTACACAGATACGCAGTATTTT
TRBV21-1,NA,TRBJ2-5,NA,CARRTGTSGGIQETQYF,TGTGCCAGAAGAACCGGGACTAGCGGGGGCATACAAGAGACCCAGTACTTC
TRBV24-1,NA,TRBJ1-2,NA,CATSDARGYTF,TGTGCCACCAGTGACGCTAGGGGCTACACCTTC
TRBV28,NA,TRBJ2-3,NA,CASSLSGTSTDTQYF,TGTGCCAGCAGTTTATCAGGTACTAGCACAGATACGCAGTATTTT
TRBV6-5,TRBD1,TRBJ1-2,NA,CASRRDRVGGYTF,TGTGCCAGCAGACGAGACAGGGTAGGGGGCTACACCTTC
TRBV7-8,TRBD1,TRBJ2-2,NA,CASSITGGQGTGELFF,TGTGCCAGCAGCATTACAGGGGGTCAGGGCACCGGGGAGCTGTTTTTT
TRBV28,TRBD1,TRBJ1-6,NA,CASATPGQANSPLHF,TGTGCCAGTGCGACCCCGGGACAGGCCAATTCACCCCTCCACTTT
TRBV2,NA,TRBJ1-3,NA,CASSEVRSTGNTIYF,TGTGCCAGCAGTGAGGTGAGGTCCACGGGGAACACCATATATTTT